This T cell receptor (beta chain) originates from a study of control samples from healthy donors and cancer patients. CDR1 and CDR2 from the germline V gene are SGHRS and YFSETQ. With 5 bases removed from V and 3 bases from J, the gap between germline ends came to 14 bases. The CDR3 runs to 15 residues. Method: immunoSEQ multiplex PCR; TCRdb's copy keeps in-frame clones and lacks some. The data hold about 220,000 clones, with about 95% observed a single time. V is TRBV5-1 and J is TRBJ2-2; D may be TRBD2 (5 bases). The sequence was obtained from a man aged 50 or older in good health. Source material: blood. The CDR3 DNA is TGCGCCAGCAGTCTCTATGAGGGCCACACCGGGGAGCTGTTTTTT. As protein: CASSLYEGHTGELFF.